This TCR beta chain was documented in a study of blood T cell repertoires in COVID-19. As for the study in general: There were acute and convalescent COVID-19 samples, and they came from the United States, Italy and Spain. In each case, the material was cDNA or gDNA derived from T cells, B-cell-depleted T cells, or PBMCs.

In the original workflow: Estimation of nucleated cell counts relied on the amplification of reference gene primers. Assay: immunoSEQ multiplex PCR; the TCRdb copy retains only in-frame clones and omits some. V and J calls and clone size come straight from that table; D and trimming were deduced from the DNA. The data show some 140,000 clones, with less than 85% seen just once and about 18% held by the top ten. V trimming: 6 bases; J trimming: 0 bases; junction bases outside the gene matches: 4. The CDR3 consists of 18 residues. CDR1 is MNHEY, CDR2 SVGEGT, per germline. The J gene is TRBJ2-6, the V gene TRBV6-2 or TRBV6-3, with 14 bases aligning to TRBD2. The clonotype comes from a woman aged 80 or older with acute or convalescent COVID-19. Material for sequencing was peripheral blood. The CDR3 nucleotides are TGTGCCAGCAGCTCGACTAGCGGGAGGGCCTCTGGGGCCAACGTCCTGACTTTC. Its translation is CASSSTSGRASGANVLTF.